This is a list of T cell receptor beta chains from one sample in a study of blood T cell repertoires in COVID-19. Profiled with immunoSEQ multiplex PCR; TCRdb holds only in-frame clones, not every one. The data show around 41,000 clones, 90% to 95% seen once. The material sequenced was peripheral blood. The receptors originated from a woman between 25 and 40 years old in a cohort sampled during active COVID-19. CDR3s include the opening cysteine and the closing phenylalanine or tryptophan. A D gene is named only where the DNA matches it firmly. Clone size, where shown, is once, few, many, or a class for clones that have expanded.

size	V	J	D	CDR3	DNA
.	TRBV6-6	TRBJ2-3	.	CATRGGTDTQYF	TGTGCCACCAGGGGCGGCACAGATACGCAGTATTTT
.	TRBV19	TRBJ2-2	TRBD1	CATQGPNTGELFF	TGTGCCACACAGGGGCCGAACACCGGGGAGCTGTTTTTT
.	TRBV25-1	TRBJ1-5	.	CASSEDTSLTQPQHF	TGTGCCAGCAGTGAGGACACCTCGCTTACTCAGCCCCAGCATTTT
.	TRBV29-1	TRBJ2-5	TRBD2	CSVEDREGRETQYF	TGCAGCGTTGAAGATCGGGAGGGCAGGGAGACCCAGTACTTC
.	TRBV9	TRBJ2-3	TRBD1	CASSVETGDYADTQYF	TGTGCCAGCAGCGTAGAGACAGGGGATTACGCAGATACGCAGTATTTT
few	TRBV7-9	TRBJ1-2	.	CASSSGVSYGYTF	TGTGCCAGCAGCTCGGGGGTTTCGTATGGCTACACCTTC
.	TRBV5-1	TRBJ1-1	TRBD1	CASSWTGQSSTEAFF	TGCGCCAGCAGCTGGACAGGGCAGAGCAGCACTGAAGCTTTCTTT
.	TRBV10-3	TRBJ1-5	TRBD1	CAISRDSHNQPQHF	TGTGCCATCAGTCGGGACAGTCACAATCAGCCCCAGCATTTT
.	TRBV18	TRBJ1-1	.	CASSPGQSNTEAFF	TGTGCCAGCTCACCGGGACAATCGAACACTGAAGCTTTCTTT
.	TRBV10-3	TRBJ1-1	TRBD1	CAISRQGGSNTEAFF	TGTGCCATCAGCCGACAGGGTGGTTCGAACACTGAAGCTTTCTTT
.	TRBV2	TRBJ1-3	.	CASSAGRDGQRRNTIYF	TGTGCCAGCAGTGCGGGGCGGGACGGCCAAAGGAGAAACACCATATATTTT
.	TRBV7-2	TRBJ2-4	TRBD2	CASSQSGSWAKNIQYF	TGTGCCAGCAGCCAGAGCGGGAGTTGGGCCAAAAACATTCAGTACTTC
.	TRBV14	TRBJ2-2	TRBD2	CASSPEGLAMAGELFF	TGTGCCAGCAGCCCTGAGGGACTAGCTATGGCCGGGGAGCTGTTTTTT
.	TRBV6-5	TRBJ2-1	TRBD2	CASSRLADLYNEQFF	TGTGCCAGCAGTCGACTAGCGGATCTATACAATGAGCAGTTCTTC
.	TRBV7-9	TRBJ1-3	.	CASSLERGGAGNTIYF	TGTGCCAGCAGCTTAGAGAGGGGAGGGGCTGGAAACACCATATATTTT
.	TRBV18	TRBJ2-7	TRBD1	CASSRSGDRGGEQYF	TGTGCCAGCTCCCGCTCGGGGGACAGGGGGGGCGAGCAGTACTTC
.	TRBV30	TRBJ1-5	.	CAWSAWRGGLYSNQPQHF	TGTGCCTGGAGTGCGTGGAGGGGAGGGCTTTATAGCAATCAGCCCCAGCATTTT
.	TRBV11-3	TRBJ2-1	TRBD1	CASSSGQGYYNEQFF	TGTGCCAGCAGCTCGGGACAGGGATACTACAATGAGCAGTTCTTC